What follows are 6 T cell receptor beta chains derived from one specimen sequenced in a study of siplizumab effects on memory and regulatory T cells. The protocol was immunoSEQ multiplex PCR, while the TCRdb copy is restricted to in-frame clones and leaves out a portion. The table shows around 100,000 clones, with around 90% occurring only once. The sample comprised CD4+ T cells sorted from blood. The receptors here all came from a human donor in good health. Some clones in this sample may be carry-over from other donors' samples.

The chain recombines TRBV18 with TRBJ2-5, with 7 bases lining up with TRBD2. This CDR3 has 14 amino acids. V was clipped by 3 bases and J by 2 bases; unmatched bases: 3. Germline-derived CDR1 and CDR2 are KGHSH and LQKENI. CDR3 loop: CASSPELAQETQYF. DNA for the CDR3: TGTGCCAGCTCACCGGAACTAGCGCAAGAGACCCAGTACTTC.

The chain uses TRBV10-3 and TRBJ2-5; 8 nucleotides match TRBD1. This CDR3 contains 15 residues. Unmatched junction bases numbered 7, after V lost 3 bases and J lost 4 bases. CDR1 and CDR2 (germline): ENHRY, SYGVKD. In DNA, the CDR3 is TGTGCCATCAGTGACAGACCCGACAGGGGAGAGACCCAGTACTTC. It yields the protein CAISDRPDRGETQYF.

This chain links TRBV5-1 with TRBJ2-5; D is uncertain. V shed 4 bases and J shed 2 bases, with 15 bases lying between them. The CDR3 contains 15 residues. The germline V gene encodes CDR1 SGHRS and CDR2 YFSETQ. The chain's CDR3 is CASSALSSDQETQYF. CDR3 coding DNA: TGCGCCAGCAGCGCCCTATCTAGTGATCAAGAGACCCAGTACTTC. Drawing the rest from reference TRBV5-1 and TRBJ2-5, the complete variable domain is KAGVTQTPRYLIKTRGQQVTLSCSPISGHRSVSWYQQTPGQGLQFLFEYFSETQRNKGNFPGRFSGRQFSNSRSEMNVSTLELGDSALYLCASSALSSDQETQYFGPGTRLLVL.

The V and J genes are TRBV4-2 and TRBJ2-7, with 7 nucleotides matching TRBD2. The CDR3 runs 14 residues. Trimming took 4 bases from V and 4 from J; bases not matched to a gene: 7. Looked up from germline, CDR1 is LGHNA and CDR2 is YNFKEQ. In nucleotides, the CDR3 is TGTGCCAGCAGCCCAAGTCGGGAGGAATACGAGCAGTACTTC. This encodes CASSPSREEYEQYF.

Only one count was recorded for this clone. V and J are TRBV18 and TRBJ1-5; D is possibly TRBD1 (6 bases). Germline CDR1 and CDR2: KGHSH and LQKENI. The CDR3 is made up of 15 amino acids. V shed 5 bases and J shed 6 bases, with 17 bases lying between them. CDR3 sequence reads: CASSVSGGAGQPQHF. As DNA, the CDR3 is TGTGCCAGCTCAGTTAGCGGGGGCGCCGGTCAGCCCCAGCATTTT.

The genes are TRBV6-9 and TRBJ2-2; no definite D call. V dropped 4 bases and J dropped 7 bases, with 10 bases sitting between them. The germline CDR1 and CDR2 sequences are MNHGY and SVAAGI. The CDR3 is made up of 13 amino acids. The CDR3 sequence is CASSSRYFGELFF. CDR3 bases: TGTGCCAGCAGTTCCCGGTATTTCGGGGAGCTGTTTTTT.